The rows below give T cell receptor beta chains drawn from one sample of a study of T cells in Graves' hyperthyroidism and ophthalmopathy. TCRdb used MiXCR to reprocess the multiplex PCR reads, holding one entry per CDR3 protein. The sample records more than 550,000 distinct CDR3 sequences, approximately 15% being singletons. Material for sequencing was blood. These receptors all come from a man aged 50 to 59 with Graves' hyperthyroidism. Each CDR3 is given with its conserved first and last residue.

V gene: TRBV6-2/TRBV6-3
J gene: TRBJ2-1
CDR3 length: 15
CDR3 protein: CASSSGDVIYNEQFF

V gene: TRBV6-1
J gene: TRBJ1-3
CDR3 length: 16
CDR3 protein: CASSQRTGWSGNTIYF

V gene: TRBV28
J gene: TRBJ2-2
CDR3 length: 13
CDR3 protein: CASRDRPSGELFF

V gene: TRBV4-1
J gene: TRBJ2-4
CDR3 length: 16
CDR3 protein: CASSQPGKTLENIQYF

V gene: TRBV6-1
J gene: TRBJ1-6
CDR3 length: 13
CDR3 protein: CASTRGVNSPLHF

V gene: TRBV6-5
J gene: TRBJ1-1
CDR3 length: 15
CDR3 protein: CASSYRRKGFTEAFF

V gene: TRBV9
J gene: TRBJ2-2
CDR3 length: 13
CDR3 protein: CASSEDGTGELFF

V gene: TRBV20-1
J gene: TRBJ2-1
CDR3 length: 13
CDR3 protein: CSARGGGRNEQFF

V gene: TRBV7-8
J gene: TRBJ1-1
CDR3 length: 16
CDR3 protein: CASSLFEGLRDTEAFF

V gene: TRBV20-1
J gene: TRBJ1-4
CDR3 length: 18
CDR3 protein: CSARDLVEAGTRVEKLFF

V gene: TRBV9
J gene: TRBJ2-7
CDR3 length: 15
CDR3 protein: CASSVADAGGSEQYF

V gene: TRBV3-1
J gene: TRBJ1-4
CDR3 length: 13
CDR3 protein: CASSQKGAEKLFF

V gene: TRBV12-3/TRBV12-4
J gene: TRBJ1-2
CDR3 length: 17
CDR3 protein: CASSPRDRGSPLDGYTF

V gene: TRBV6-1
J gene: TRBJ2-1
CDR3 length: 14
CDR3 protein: CATLVNGGNNEQSF

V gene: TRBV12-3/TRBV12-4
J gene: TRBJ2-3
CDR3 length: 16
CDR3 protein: CASTPSYSGATDTQYF

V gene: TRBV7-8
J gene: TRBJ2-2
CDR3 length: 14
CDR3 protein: CASSPVPNTGELFF

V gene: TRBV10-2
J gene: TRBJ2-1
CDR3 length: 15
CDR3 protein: CASSWYSGSGDEQFF

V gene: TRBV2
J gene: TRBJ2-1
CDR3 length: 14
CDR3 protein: CASSAGTGVNEQFF

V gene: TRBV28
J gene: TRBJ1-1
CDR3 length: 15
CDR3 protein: CASSTTGTGSTEAFF

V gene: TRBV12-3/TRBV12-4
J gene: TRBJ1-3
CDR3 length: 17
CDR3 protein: CASSDPPGGASGNTIYF

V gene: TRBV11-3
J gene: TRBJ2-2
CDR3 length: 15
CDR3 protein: CASSLDFRGGPRLFF

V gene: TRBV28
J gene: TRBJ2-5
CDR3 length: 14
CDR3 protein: CASRPTGAYETQYF

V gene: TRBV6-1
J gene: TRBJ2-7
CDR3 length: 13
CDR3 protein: CASNAGSSYEQYF

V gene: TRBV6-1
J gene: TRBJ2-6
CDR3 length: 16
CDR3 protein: CASSRTVLSGANVLTF

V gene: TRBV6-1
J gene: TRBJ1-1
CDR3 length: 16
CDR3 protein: CASRRSYQWKNTEAFF

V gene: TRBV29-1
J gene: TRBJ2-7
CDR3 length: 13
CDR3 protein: CSAMNGSVTEQYF

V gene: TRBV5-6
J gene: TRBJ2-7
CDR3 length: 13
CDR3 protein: CASSWGQHPEQYF

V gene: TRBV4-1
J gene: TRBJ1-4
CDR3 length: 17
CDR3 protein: CASSLGTGSTTNEKLFF

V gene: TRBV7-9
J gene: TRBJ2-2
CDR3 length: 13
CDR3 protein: CASSHGQTGELFF

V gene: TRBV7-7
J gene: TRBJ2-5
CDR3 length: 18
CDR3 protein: CASSLGSTGTGGRETQYF

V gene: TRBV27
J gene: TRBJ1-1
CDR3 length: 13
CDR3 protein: CASLDRGSTEAFF

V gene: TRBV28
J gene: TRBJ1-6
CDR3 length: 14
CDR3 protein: CASSLTGQNSPLHF

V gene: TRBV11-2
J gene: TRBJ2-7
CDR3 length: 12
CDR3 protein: CASSFGIYEQYF

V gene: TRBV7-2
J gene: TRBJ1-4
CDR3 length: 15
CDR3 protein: CASSSPDRLGEKLFF

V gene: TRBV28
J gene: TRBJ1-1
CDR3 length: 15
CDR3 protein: CASSLYTQGATEAFF

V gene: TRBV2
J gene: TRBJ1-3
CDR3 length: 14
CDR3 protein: CASAGEVSGNTIYF

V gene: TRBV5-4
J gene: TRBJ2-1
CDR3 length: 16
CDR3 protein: CASSRGGGLAYNEQFF

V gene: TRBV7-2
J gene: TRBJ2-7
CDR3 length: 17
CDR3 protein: CASDSGTSGSSPYEQYF

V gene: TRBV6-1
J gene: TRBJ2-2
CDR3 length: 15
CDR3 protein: CASSLGLAVTGELFF

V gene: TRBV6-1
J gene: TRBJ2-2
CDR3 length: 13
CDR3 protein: CASGHLNTGELFF

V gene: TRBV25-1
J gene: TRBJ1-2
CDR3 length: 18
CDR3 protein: CASSEFGRGEKANYGYTF

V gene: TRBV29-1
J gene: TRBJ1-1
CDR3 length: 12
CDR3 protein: CSALGQGTEAFF

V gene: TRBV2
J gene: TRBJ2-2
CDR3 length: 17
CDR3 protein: CAAREVGWTSNTGELFF

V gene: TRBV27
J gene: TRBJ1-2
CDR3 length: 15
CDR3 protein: CASSGLAGLGYGYTF

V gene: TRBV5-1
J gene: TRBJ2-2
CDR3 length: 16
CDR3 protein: CASSLYGLTNTGELFF

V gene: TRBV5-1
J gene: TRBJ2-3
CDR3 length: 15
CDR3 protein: CASSSDRERTDTQYF

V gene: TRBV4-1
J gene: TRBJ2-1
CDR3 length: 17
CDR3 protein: CASSLRQGPVNGNEQFF

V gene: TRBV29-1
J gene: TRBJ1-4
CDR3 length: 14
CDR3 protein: CSVSGSTGGEKLFF

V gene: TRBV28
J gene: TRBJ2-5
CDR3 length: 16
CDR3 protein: CASRETGGSSQETQYF

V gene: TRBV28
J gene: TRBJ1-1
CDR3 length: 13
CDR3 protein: CASSAWENTEAFF

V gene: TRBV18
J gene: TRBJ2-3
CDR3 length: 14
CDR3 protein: CASSPPSYTDTQYF

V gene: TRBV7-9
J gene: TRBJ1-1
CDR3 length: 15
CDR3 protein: CASSSGSGGNTEAFF